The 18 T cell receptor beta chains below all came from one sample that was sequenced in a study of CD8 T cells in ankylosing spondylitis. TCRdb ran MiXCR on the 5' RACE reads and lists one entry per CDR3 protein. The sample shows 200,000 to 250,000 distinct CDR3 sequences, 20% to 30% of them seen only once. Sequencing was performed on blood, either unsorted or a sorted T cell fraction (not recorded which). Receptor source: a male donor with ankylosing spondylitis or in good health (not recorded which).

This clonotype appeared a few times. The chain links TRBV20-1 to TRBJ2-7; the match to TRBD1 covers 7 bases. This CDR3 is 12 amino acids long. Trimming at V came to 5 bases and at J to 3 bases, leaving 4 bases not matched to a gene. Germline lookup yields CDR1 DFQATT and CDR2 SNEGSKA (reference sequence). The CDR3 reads CSAGAGGYEQYF. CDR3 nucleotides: TGCAGTGCTGGTGCAGGGGGCTACGAGCAGTACTTC.

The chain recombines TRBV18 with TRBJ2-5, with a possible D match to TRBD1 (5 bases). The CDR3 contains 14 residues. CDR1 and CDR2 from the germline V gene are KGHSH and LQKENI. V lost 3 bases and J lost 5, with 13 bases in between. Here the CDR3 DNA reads TGTGCCAGCTCACCCAGCAGGGTCGGGGAGACCCAGTACTTC. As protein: CASSPSRVGETQYF.

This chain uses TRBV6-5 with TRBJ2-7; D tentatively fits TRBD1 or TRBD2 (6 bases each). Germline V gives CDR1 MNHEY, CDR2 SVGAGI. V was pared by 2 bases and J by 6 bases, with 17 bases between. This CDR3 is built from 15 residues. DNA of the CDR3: TGTGCCAGCAGTTACGGGGGCGGGATTTTGGCCGAGCAGTACTTC. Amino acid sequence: CASSYGGGILAEQYF.

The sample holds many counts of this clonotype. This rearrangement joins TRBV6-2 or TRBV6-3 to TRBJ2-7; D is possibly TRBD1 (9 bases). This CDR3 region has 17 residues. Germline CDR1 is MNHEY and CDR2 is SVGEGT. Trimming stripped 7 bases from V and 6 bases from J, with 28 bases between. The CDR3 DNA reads TGTGCCAGCACCCCGTGGCCACAGGGGGCAACTAGCGGCGAGCAGTACTTC. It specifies CASTPWPQGATSGEQYF.

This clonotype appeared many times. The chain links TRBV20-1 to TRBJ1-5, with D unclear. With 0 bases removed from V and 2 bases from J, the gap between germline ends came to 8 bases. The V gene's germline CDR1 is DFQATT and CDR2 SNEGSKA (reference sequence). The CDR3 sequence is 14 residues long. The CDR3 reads CSAREVIGNQPQHF. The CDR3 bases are TGCAGTGCTAGAGAAGTGATTGGCAATCAGCCCCAGCATTTT.

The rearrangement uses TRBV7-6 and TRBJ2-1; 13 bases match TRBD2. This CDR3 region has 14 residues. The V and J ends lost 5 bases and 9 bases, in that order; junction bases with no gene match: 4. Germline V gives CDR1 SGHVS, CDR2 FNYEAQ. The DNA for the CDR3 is TGTGCCAGCAGCGGGACTAGCGGGAATGGTGAGCAGTTCTTC. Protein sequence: CASSGTSGNGEQFF.

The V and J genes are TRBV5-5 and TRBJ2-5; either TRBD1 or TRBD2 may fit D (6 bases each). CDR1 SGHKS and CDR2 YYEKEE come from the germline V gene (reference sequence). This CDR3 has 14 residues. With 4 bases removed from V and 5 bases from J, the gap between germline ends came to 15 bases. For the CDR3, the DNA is TGTGCCAGCAGCCGGCCGGGGGCTCGGGAGACCCAGTACTTC. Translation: CASSRPGARETQYF.

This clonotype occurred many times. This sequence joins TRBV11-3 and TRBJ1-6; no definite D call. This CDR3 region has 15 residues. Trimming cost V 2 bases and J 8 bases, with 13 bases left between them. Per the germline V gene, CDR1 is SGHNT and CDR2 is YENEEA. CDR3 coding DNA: TGTGCCAGCAGCTTAACTTCGGGTGCGGATTCACCCCTCCACTTT. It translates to CASSLTSGADSPLHF.

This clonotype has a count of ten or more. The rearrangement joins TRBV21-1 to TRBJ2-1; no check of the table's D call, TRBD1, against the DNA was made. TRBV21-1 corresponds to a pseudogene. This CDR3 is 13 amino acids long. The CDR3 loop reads CASSLGALNEQFF. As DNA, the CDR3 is TGTGCCAGCAGCCTTGGCGCCTTAAATGAGCAGTTCTTC.

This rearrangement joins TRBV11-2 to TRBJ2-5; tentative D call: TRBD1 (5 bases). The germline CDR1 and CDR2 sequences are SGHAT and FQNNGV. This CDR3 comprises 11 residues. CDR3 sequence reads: CAKPREETQYF. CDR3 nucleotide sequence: TGTGCAAAGCCCAGGGAAGAGACCCAGTACTTC.

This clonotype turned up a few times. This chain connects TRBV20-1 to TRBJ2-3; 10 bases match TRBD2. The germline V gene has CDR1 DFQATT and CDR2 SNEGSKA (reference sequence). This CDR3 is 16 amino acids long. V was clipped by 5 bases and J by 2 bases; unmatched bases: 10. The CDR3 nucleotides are TGCAGTGCTCGAGCGGGGGGGTCGGTCCCCACAGATACGCAGTATTTT. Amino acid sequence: CSARAGGSVPTDTQYF.

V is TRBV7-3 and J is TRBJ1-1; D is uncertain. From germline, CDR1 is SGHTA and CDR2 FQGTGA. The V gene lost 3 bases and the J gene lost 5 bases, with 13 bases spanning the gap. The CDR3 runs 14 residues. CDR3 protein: CASSFAPEGTEAFF. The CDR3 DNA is TGTGCCAGCAGCTTCGCCCCTGAAGGGACTGAAGCTTTCTTT.

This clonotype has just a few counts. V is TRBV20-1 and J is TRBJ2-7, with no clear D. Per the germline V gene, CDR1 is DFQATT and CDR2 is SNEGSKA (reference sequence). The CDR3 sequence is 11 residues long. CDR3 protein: CTLGRHYEQYF. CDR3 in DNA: TGCACACTCGGGCGGCACTACGAGCAGTACTTC.

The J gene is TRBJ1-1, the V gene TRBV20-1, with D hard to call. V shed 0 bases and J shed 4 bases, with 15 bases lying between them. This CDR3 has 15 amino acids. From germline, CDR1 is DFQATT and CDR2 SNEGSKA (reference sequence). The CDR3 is CSAREGSGIGTEAFF. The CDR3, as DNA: TGCAGTGCTAGAGAAGGGTCGGGGATAGGCACTGAAGCTTTCTTT.

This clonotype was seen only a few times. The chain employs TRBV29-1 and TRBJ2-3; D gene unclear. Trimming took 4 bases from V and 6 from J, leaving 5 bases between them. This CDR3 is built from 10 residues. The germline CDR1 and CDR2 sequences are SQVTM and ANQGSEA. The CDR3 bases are TGCAGCGTTGGGATCGATACGCAGTATTTT. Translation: CSVGIDTQYF.

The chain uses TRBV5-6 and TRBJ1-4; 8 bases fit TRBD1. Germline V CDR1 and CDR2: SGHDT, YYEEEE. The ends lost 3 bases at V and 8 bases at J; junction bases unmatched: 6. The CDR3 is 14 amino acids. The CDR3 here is CASSYAPGGEKLFF. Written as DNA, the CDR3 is TGTGCCAGCAGCTACGCGCCAGGGGGCGAAAAACTGTTTTTT.

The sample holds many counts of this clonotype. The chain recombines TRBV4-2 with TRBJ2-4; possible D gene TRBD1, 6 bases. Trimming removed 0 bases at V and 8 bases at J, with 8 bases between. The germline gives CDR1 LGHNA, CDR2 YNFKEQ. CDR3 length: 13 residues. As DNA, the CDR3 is TGTGCCAGCAGCCAAGACAGGGGAGACATTCAGTACTTC. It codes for CASSQDRGDIQYF.

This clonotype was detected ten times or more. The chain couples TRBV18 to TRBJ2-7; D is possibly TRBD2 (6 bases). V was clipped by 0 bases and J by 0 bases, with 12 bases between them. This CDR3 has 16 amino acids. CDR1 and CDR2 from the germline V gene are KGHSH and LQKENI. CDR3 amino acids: CASSPPGLTISYEQYF. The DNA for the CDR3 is TGTGCCAGCTCACCACCGGGACTTACGATCTCCTACGAGCAGTACTTC.